This T cell receptor (beta chain) was observed in a study of T cell changes during pregnancy in multiple sclerosis. Some clones are missing from TCRdb's copy, which holds only in-frame ones; the method was immunoSEQ multiplex PCR. Among roughly 51,000 clones listed, approximately 94% were seen once. There are 14 residues in the CDR3. Germline trimming cut 7 bases from V and 7 bases from J; bases unmatched to any gene: 10. Per the germline V gene, CDR1 is SNHLY and CDR2 is FYNNEI. This TCR derives from a female donor with multiple sclerosis, enrolled in a pregnancy study. The chain joins TRBV2 to TRBJ2-1, with TRBD2 matching over 7 bases. The sample consisted of CD8+ T cells from peripheral blood mononuclear cells, taken before pregnancy. The CDR3: CASNGRGSSNEQFF. The CDR3, as DNA: TGTGCCAGCAATGGACGCGGGAGTTCGAATGAGCAGTTCTTC.